These T cell receptor beta chains were read from a single sample in a study of control samples from healthy donors and cancer patients. Using immunoSEQ multiplex PCR, the repertoire was profiled, and TCRdb retains in-frame clones only, with some absent. The sample table sets out 150,000 to 200,000 clones. The sample taken for sequencing was blood. The receptors derive from a woman in her twenties or thirties in good health. CDR3s include the opening cysteine and the closing phenylalanine or tryptophan. A D gene is named only where the DNA matches it firmly.

D,V,length,J,CDR3,DNA
-,TRBV5-1,12,TRBJ1-6,CASSTYNSPLHF,TGCGCCAGCAGCACCTATAATTCACCCCTCCACTTT
TRBD2,TRBV10-2,16,TRBJ2-1,CASQTGTSGSYNEQFF,TGCGCCAGCCAAACCGGGACTAGCGGATCCTACAATGAGCAGTTCTTC
-,TRBV10-3,16,TRBJ1-3,CAISGRAGDSGNTIYF,TGTGCCATCAGTGGGCGGGCGGGCGACTCTGGAAACACCATATATTTT
TRBD1,TRBV5-6,17,TRBJ1-2,CASSLWGGQGLNYGYTF,TGTGCCAGCAGCTTGTGGGGAGGACAGGGCCTTAACTATGGCTACACCTTC
TRBD1,TRBV19,13,TRBJ1-5,CASTGQPNQPQHF,TGTGCCAGTACGGGACAGCCGAATCAGCCCCAGCATTTT
TRBD2,TRBV12-3/TRBV12-4,13,TRBJ2-3,CASRGLAGLTQYF,TGTGCCAGCAGGGGACTAGCGGGGTTAACGCAGTATTTT
-,TRBV27,14,TRBJ2-1,CASSRQGALNEQFF,TGTGCCAGCAGTAGACAAGGGGCGCTCAATGAGCAGTTCTTC
-,TRBV7-9,15,TRBJ1-2,CASSLAPQGTLGYTF,TGTGCCAGCAGCTTAGCCCCGCAGGGTACCTTGGGCTACACCTTC
-,TRBV4-1,15,TRBJ1-4,CASSQDGIDNEKLFF,TGCGCCAGCAGCCAAGATGGGATCGATAATGAAAAACTGTTTTTT
TRBD1,TRBV7-9,16,TRBJ1-6,CASSFYAGTGNSPLHF,TGTGCCAGCAGCTTTTATGCCGGGACAGGGAATTCACCCCTCCACTTT
-,TRBV4-1,18,TRBJ2-2,CASSQGGGDGFLVGELFF,TGCGCCAGCAGCCAAGGAGGAGGGGACGGCTTTTTGGTCGGGGAGCTGTTTTTT
-,TRBV11-2,13,TRBJ1-2,CASSLVPAYGYTF,TGTGCCAGCAGCTTAGTTCCGGCCTATGGCTACACCTTC
TRBD1,TRBV4-2,14,TRBJ1-4,CASSQQDRGEKLFF,TGTGCCAGTTCACAACAAGACAGGGGTGAAAAACTGTTTTTT
-,TRBV5-6,13,TRBJ1-1,CASSLTARTEAFF,TGTGCCAGCAGCTTGACAGCGAGGACTGAAGCTTTCTTT
-,TRBV5-6,17,TRBJ2-2,CASSFGPNVVQGGELFF,TGTGCCAGCAGCTTTGGTCCCAACGTGGTGCAGGGCGGGGAGCTGTTTTTT
-,TRBV7-9,16,TRBJ2-1,CASSIETRASVNEQFF,TGTGCCAGCAGCATAGAAACTAGGGCCTCTGTCAATGAGCAGTTCTTC
TRBD1,TRBV5-4,13,TRBJ2-7,CASSPGTGVRWYF,TGTGCCAGCAGCCCCGGGACAGGGGTTAGGTGGTACTTC
-,TRBV27,18,TRBJ1-1,CASSLSISGEYPSTEAFF,TGTGCCAGCAGTTTATCCATTTCGGGGGAGTACCCCTCCACTGAAGCTTTCTTT
-,TRBV7-8,16,TRBJ2-5,CASSLGGPRASETQYF,TGTGCCAGCAGCTTAGGAGGGCCCAGGGCTTCGGAGACCCAGTACTTC
-,TRBV29-1,14,TRBJ2-5,CSVVTANDQETQYF,TGCAGCGTTGTGACAGCTAACGACCAAGAGACCCAGTACTTC